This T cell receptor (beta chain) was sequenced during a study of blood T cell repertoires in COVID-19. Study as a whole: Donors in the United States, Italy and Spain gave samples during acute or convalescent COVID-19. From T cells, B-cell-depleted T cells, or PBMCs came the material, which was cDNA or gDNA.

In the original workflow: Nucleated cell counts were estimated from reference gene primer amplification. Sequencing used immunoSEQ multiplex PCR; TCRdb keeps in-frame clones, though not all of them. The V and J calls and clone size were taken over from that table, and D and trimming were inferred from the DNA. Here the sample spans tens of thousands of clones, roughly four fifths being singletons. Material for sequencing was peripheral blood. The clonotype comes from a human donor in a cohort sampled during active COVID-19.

The DNA of the CDR3 is TGTGCCAGCAGTGCGTCTAGCGGGCAAGAGACCCAGTACTTC. Amino acid sequence: CASSASSGQETQYF. The genes are TRBV2 and TRBJ2-5; 8 bases match TRBD2. The J segment lost 2 bases and the V segment lost 4 bases, leaving 3 bases of the junction unmatched. CDR3 length: 14 residues. Germline CDR1 is SNHLY and CDR2 is FYNNEI.